These T cell receptor beta chains were read from a single sample in a study of blood T cell repertoires in COVID-19. This table comes from immunoSEQ multiplex PCR, and its TCRdb copy is limited to in-frame clones, with some not included. The sample lists around 220,000 clones; about four fifths were seen once. The specimen sequenced was peripheral blood. The receptors stem from an elderly woman with COVID-19, enrolled during active disease. Both conserved end residues are part of each CDR3. A D gene is named only where the DNA matches it firmly. For some rows the clone size is stated as once, few or many, or as a class when expanded; others skip it.

>TRBJ1-6|TRBV10-2|-|-
CASSESLGRANSPLHF
TGCGCCAGCAGTGAGTCGTTGGGCAGGGCCAATTCACCCCTCCACTTT
>TRBJ1-1|TRBV7-9|-|-
CASSLAGALRGTEAFF
TGTGCCAGCAGCTTAGCTGGGGCGCTGCGGGGCACTGAAGCTTTCTTT
>TRBJ2-7|TRBV7-9|-|-
CASSLGIGLPMEQYF
TGTGCCAGCAGCCTCGGGATCGGCCTACCAATGGAGCAGTACTTC
>TRBJ1-5|TRBV15|-|once
CATSRRDQVYQPQHF
TGTGCCACCAGCAGGCGAGATCAGGTATACCAGCCCCAGCATTTT
>TRBJ2-1|TRBV5-1|TRBD2|-
CASSLDSGVYNEQFF
TGCGCCAGCAGCTTGGACAGCGGGGTTTACAATGAGCAGTTCTTC
>TRBJ2-7|TRBV2|TRBD1|few
CASSKDRGRSYEQYF
TGTGCCAGCAGTAAAGACAGGGGGCGCAGCTACGAGCAGTACTTC
>TRBJ2-2|TRBV24-1|-|-
CASKSGTGELFF
TGTGCCTCGAAAAGCGGCACAGGGGAGCTGTTTTTT
>TRBJ1-1|TRBV5-1|TRBD1|-
CASAPGTDTEAFF
TGCGCCAGCGCCCCCGGGACAGACACTGAAGCTTTCTTT
>TRBJ1-5|TRBV5-4|-|-
CASSTQPESQPQHF
TGTGCCAGCAGCACACAGCCCGAGAGTCAGCCCCAGCATTTT
>TRBJ1-1|TRBV5-1|-|-
CASSPGASAGRPAPEAFF
TGCGCCAGCAGCCCGGGAGCGTCGGCAGGGAGGCCGGCCCCTGAAGCTTTCTTT
>TRBJ1-5|TRBV5-1|-|once
CASRETGSNQPQHF
TGCGCCAGCCGAGAGACAGGCAGTAATCAGCCCCAGCATTTT
>TRBJ2-3|TRBV24-1|-|-
CATSDPTSTDTQYF
TGTGCCACCAGTGACCCGACAAGCACAGATACGCAGTATTTT
>TRBJ2-1|TRBV5-8|TRBD1|-
CASSLGPPGQGEQFF
TGTGCCAGCAGCTTGGGCCCTCCGGGACAGGGAGAGCAGTTCTTC
>TRBJ2-5|TRBV12-3/TRBV12-4|-|-
CASSLGGGETQYF
TGTGCCAGCAGTTTGGGAGGGGGGGAGACCCAGTACTTC
>TRBJ2-5|TRBV6-5|-|-
CASSYAPDQETQYF
TGTGCCAGCAGTTACGCCCCAGACCAAGAGACCCAGTACTTC
>TRBJ2-1|TRBV23-1|-|-
CASSPRELGGEQFF
TGCGCCAGCAGTCCCCGGGAGCTGGGTGGTGAGCAGTTCTTC